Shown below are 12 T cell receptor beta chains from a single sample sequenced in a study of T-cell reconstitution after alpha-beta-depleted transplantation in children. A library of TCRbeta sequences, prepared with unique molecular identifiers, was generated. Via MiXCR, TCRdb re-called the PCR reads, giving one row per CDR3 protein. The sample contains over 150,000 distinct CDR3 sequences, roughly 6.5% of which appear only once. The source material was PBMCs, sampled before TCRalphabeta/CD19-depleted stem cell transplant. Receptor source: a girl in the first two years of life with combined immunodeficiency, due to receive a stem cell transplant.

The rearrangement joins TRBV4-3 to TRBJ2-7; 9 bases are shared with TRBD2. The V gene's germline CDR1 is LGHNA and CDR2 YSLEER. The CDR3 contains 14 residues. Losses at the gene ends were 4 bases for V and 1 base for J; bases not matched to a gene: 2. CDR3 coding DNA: TGCGCCAGCAGCCCCAGCGGGGGGTCCTACGAGCAGTACTTC. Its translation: CASSPSGGSYEQYF.

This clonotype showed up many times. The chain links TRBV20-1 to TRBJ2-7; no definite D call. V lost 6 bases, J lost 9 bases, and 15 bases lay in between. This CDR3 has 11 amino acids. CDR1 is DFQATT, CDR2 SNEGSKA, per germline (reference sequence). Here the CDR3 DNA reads TGCAGTGCGTCTATCCGCCAGGCGCAGTACTTC. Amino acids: CSASIRQAQYF.

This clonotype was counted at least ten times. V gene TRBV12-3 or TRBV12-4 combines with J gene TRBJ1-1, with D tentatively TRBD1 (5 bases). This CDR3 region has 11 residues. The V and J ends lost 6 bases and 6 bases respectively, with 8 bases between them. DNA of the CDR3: TGTGCCAGCAGCCAGGGAGCTGAAGCTTTCTTT. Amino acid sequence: CASSQGAEAFF.

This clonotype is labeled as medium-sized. The CDR3 region has the DNA TGTGCCAGCAGCTTCCAGGGGTCGACGCAGTATTTT. Translation gives CASSFQGSTQYF. The V and J genes are TRBV5-6 and TRBJ2-3, with TRBD1 as a possible D gene (6 bases). The ends were cut back, 2 bases at V and 9 bases at J, with 10 bases in the middle. CDR3 length: 12 residues. Germline assignment: CDR1 SGHDT and CDR2 YYEEEE.

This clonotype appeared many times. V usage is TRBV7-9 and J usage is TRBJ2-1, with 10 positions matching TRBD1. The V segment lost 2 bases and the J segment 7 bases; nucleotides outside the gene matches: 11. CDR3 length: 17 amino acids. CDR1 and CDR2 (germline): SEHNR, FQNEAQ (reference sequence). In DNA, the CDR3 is TGTGCCAGCAGCTTACCTACGGGACAGGGGTACAGGAATGAGCAGTTCTTC. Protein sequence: CASSLPTGQGYRNEQFF.

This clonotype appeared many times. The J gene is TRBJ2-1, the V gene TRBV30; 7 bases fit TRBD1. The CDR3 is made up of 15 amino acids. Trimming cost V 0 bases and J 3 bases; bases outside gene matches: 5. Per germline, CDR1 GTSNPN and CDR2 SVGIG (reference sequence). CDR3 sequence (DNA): TGTGCCTGGAGTGTCCGGGACAGAGTCTACAATGAGCAGTTCTTC. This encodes CAWSVRDRVYNEQFF. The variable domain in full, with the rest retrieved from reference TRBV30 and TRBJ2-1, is SQTIHQWPATLVQPVGSPLSLECTVEGTSNPNLYWYRQAAGRGLQLLFYSVGIGQISSEVPQNLSASRPQDRQFILSSKKLLLSDSGFYLCAWSVRDRVYNEQFFGPGTRLTVL.

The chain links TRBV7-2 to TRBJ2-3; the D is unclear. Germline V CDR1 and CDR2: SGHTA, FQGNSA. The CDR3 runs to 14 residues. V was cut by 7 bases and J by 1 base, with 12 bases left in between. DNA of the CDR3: TGTGCCAGCACCCGAGATCGACGCACAGATACGCAGTATTTT. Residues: CASTRDRRTDTQYF.

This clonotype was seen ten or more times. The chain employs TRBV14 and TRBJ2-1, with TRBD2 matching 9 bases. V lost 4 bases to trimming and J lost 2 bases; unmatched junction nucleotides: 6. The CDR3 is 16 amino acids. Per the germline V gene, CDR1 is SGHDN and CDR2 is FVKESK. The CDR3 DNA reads TGTGCCAGCAGCCGATTAGCGGGAGACGCCTACAATGAGCAGTTCTTC. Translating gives CASSRLAGDAYNEQFF. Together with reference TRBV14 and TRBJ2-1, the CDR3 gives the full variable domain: EAGVTQFPSHSVIEKGQTVTLRCDPISGHDNLYWYRRVMGKEIKFLLHFVKESKQDESGMPNNRFLAERTGGTYSTLKVQPAELEDSGVYFCASSRLAGDAYNEQFFGPGTRLTVL.

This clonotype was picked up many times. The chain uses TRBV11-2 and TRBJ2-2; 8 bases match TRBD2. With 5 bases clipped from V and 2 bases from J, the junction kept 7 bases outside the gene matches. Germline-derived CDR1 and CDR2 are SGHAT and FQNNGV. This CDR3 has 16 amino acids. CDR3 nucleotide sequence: TGTGCCAGCAGCGTCGGCGGGGGGTCTAACACCGGGGAGCTGTTTTTT. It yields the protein CASSVGGGSNTGELFF.

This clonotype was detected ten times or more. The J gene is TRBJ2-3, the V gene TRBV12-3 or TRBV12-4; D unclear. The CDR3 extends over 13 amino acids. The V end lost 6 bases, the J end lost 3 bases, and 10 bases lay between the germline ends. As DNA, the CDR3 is TGTGCCAGCAGCGGCAGGCAGACAGATACGCAGTATTTT. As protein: CASSGRQTDTQYF.

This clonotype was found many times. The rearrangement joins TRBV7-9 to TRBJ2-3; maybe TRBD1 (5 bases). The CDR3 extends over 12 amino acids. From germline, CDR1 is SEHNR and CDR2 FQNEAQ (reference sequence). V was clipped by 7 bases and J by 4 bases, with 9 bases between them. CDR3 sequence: CASIRASDTQYF. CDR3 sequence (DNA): TGTGCCAGCATCAGGGCCTCAGATACGCAGTATTTT.

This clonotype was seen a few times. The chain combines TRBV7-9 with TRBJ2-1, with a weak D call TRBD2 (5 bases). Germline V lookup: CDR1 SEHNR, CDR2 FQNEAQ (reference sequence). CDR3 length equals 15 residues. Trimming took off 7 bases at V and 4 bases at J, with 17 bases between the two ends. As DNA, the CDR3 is TGTGCCAGCACCTCGACCCCCCCGGGATACAATGAGCAGTTCTTC. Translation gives CASTSTPPGYNEQFF.